This T cell receptor (beta chain) appears in the sequencing data of a study of T-cell reconstitution after alpha-beta-depleted transplantation in children. This clonotype has ten or more counts. The TCRbeta library was prepared with unique molecular identifiers. TCRdb passed the PCR reads through MiXCR, listing each CDR3 protein once. The sample lists some 240,000 distinct CDR3 sequences, roughly a tenth occurring once. CDR3 length: 16 residues. Trimming at V came to 2 bases and at J to 1 base, leaving 5 bases not matched to a gene. From germline, CDR1 is SGHTA and CDR2 FQGNSA. The V and J genes are TRBV7-2 and TRBJ2-7; 10 positions match TRBD1. The sequence was collected from a human donor who donated a stem cell graft to a child with SCID. The input for sequencing was PBMCs from the stem cell graft donor, taken from the stem cell graft. CDR3 coding DNA: TGTGCCAGCAGCTTATTGGGACAGGGGTTATCCTACGAGCAGTACTTC. Translation gives CASSLLGQGLSYEQYF.